This T cell receptor beta chain was retrieved from a study of cytomegalovirus exposure and HLA in healthy donors. Primers for the PCR totalled 60 Vbeta and 13 Jbeta. TCRdb's table, derived via immunoSEQ multiplex PCR, lists solely in-frame clones and lacks some. The table has around 200,000 clones, around 86% seen once. Findings and caveats of the study: About 180 TCR beta chains were listed as cytomegalovirus-associated. Donors belonging to an Asian-associated ancestry cluster reportedly showed fewer N-insertions in productive TCRs than the roughly 670-donor mean, according to what a later analysis found. An apparent linkage of common viral pathogens to several of the most significant clusters emerged in a later analysis.

The CDR3 consists of 15 residues. CDR1 MNHNS and CDR2 SASEGT come from the germline V gene. The V segment lost 4 bases and the J segment 0 bases; nucleotides outside the gene matches: 3. On this clone: Antigen unknown.

This TCR came from a man over 45 in good health and CMV-seronegative. V is TRBV6-1 and J is TRBJ2-7; 10 bases agree with TRBD1. The material sequenced was PBMCs. As DNA, the CDR3 is TGTGCCAGCAGTGCCGGACAGGGGGTCTCCTACGAGCAGTACTTC. It translates to CASSAGQGVSYEQYF.